This entry lists 5 T cell receptor beta chains sequenced from one sample in a study of T cell responses to AZD1222 COVID-19 vaccine. Produced via immunoSEQ multiplex PCR; TCRdb's table is partial and in-frame only. The table includes under 150,000 clones, roughly 90% detected once. The sample here was peripheral blood, taken on day 0 of AZD1222 vaccination. The source is an adult in good health.

The chain is built from TRBV5-3 and TRBJ2-2; D gene ambiguous. Being an ORF, TRBV5-3 has a function that is uncertain. With 0 bases removed from V and 1 base from J, the gap between germline ends came to 4 bases. The CDR3 extends over 14 amino acids. The CDR3 coding sequence is TGTGCCAGAAGCTTGGATCAGAACACCGGGGAGCTGTTTTTT. It is translated as CARSLDQNTGELFF.

The rearrangement uses TRBV10-3 and TRBJ1-1; D may be TRBD1 (6 bases). The CDR3 contains 17 residues. V lost 6 bases, J lost 3 bases, and 23 bases lay in between. In germline, CDR1 is ENHRY, CDR2 SYGVKD. Here the CDR3 reads CAIREGRGVIGDTEAFF. The CDR3 DNA reads TGTGCCATCAGAGAGGGCAGGGGAGTGATTGGGGACACTGAAGCTTTCTTT.

This chain uses TRBV20-1 with TRBJ2-7; D possibly corresponds to TRBD2 (6 bases). CDR1 is DFQATT and CDR2 is SNEGSKA in the germline V gene (reference sequence). The CDR3 has 14 residues. V was cut by 3 bases and J by 4 bases, with 16 bases left in between. CDR3 in amino acids: CSASGVVGGYEQYF. The DNA for the CDR3 is TGCAGTGCTAGTGGGGTAGTGGGGGGTTACGAGCAGTACTTC.

The chain couples TRBV12-3 or TRBV12-4 to TRBJ1-5; D remains ambiguous. V was clipped by 6 bases and J by 0 bases, with 6 bases between them. The CDR3 is 13 amino acids. The CDR3 here is CASRGNSNQPQHF. As DNA, the CDR3 is TGTGCCAGCAGAGGAAATAGCAATCAGCCCCAGCATTTT.

V and J are TRBV30 and TRBJ1-5; D perhaps matches TRBD1 (6 bases). The CDR3 is 15 residues long. Per germline, CDR1 GTSNPN and CDR2 SVGIG (reference sequence). V lost 1 base, J lost 2 bases, and 12 bases lay in between. The CDR3 DNA follows: TGTGCCTGGAGTGGAGGGGGAGATGGCAATCAGCCCCAGCATTTT. This gives the protein CAWSGGGDGNQPQHF.